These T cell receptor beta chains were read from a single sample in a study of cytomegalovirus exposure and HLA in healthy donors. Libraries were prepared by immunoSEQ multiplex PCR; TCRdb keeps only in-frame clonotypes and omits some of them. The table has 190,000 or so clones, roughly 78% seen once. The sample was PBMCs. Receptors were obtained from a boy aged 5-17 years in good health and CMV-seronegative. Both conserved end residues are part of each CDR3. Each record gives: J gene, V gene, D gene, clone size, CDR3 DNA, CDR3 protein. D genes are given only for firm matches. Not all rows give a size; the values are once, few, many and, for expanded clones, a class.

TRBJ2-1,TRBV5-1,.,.,TGCGCCAGCAGATTTAGCGGCAATGAGCAGTTCTTC,CASRFSGNEQFF
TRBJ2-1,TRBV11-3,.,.,TGTGCCAGCAGCTTCGGGCAGGGGTCCCACAATGAGCAGTTCTTC,CASSFGQGSHNEQFF
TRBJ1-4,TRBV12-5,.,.,TGTGCTAGTGTAGGAGCAACTAATGAAAAACTGTTTTTT,CASVGATNEKLFF
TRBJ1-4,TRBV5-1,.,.,TGCGCCAGCAGCTTGTCGGCAGGCCTTAATGAAAAACTGTTTTTT,CASSLSAGLNEKLFF
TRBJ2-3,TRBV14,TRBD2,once,TGTGCCAGCAGCCAAGGACTAGCGATTGCAGATACGCAGTATTTT,CASSQGLAIADTQYF
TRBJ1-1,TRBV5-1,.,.,TGCGCCAGCAGCTTGCTGCAAGATAGGAACACTGAAGCTTTCTTT,CASSLLQDRNTEAFF
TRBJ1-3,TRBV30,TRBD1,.,TGTGCCTGGAGTGAGACAGGGGATTCTGGAAACACCATATATTTT,CAWSETGDSGNTIYF
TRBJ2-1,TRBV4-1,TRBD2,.,TGCGCCAGCAGCCTCAAAACCCGACTAGCGGCTTACAATGAGCAGTTCTTC,CASSLKTRLAAYNEQFF
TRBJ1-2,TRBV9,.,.,TGTGCCAGCAGGGGACACCTGCCTAACTATGGCTACACCTTC,CASRGHLPNYGYTF
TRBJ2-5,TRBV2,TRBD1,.,TGTGCCAGCAGTGAAGGACAGGGCGGACAGTACTTC,CASSEGQGGQYF
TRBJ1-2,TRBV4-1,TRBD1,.,TGCGCCAGCAGCCTACCTGGACAGGGAGTTAACTATGGCTACACCTTC,CASSLPGQGVNYGYTF
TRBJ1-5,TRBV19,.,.,TGTGCCAGTAGTATAGGTGCCGGGAGGGACATCTTCTATAGCAATCAGCCCCAGCATTTT,CASSIGAGRDIFYSNQPQHF
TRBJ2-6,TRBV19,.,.,TGTGCCAGTAGTATTCGCTCTGGGGCCAACGTCCTGACTTTC,CASSIRSGANVLTF
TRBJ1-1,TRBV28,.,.,TGTGCCAGCAGTTTTGGGGGCGCGGGCACTGAAGCTTTCTTT,CASSFGGAGTEAFF
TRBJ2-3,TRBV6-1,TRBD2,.,TGTGCCAGCAGTGAACTAGCGGGGGGGCCAGATACGCAGTATTTT,CASSELAGGPDTQYF
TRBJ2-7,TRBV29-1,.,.,TGCAGCGTCGCCGCAACTCCCTACGAGCAGTACTTC,CSVAATPYEQYF
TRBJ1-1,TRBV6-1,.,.,TGTGCCAGCAGTGAATCAAGGGAGGACACTGAAGCTTTCTTT,CASSESREDTEAFF
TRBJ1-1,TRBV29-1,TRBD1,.,TGCAGCGTTCAACCACCGGGACAGAAGCAACTGAACACTGAAGCTTTCTTT,CSVQPPGQKQLNTEAFF
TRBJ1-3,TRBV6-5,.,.,TGTGCCAGCAGTTCCCGACTGCTGAGCTCTGGAAACACCATATATTTT,CASSSRLLSSGNTIYF
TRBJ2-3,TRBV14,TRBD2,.,TGTGCCAGCAGCCTCGTCTCCGGGACTAGTCGATATACGCAGTATTTT,CASSLVSGTSRYTQYF
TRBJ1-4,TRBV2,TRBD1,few,TGTGCCAGCAGTCATTCAGGGGGCGAGGGGAGAGAAAAACTGTTTTTT,CASSHSGGEGREKLFF
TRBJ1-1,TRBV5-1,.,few,TGCGCCAGCAGCTTTGGCGGGGTGGGGACTGAAGCTTTCTTT,CASSFGGVGTEAFF
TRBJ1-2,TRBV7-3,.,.,TGTGCCAGCAGCGATACGGATAGTTTGCGGGGCTACACCTTC,CASSDTDSLRGYTF
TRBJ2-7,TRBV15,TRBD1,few,TGTGCCGTAGGGACAGGGGTCTACGAGCAGTACTTC,CAVGTGVYEQYF
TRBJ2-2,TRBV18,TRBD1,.,TGTGCCAGCTCACGTGGACAGGGTTCCACCGGGGAGCTGTTTTTT,CASSRGQGSTGELFF
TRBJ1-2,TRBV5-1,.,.,TGCGCCAGCAGCTTGGTGACAGACTATGGCTACACCTTC,CASSLVTDYGYTF
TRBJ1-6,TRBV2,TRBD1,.,TGTGCCAGCAGTAGACAGGGCCGGGAGAATTCACCCCTCCACTTT,CASSRQGRENSPLHF
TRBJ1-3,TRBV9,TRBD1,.,TGTGCCAGCAGCGCCGGGACAGGGGGCTTGGCAGGAAACACCATATATTTT,CASSAGTGGLAGNTIYF
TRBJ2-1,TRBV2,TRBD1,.,TGTGCCAGCACACCGCAGGGACAGTTTTCTTACAATGAGCAGTTCTTC,CASTPQGQFSYNEQFF
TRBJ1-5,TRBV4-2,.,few,TGTGCCAGCAGCCGGGGGCCGGGTCAGCCCCAGCATTTT,CASSRGPGQPQHF
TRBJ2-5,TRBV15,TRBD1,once,TGTGCCACCAGGACCCCGGGACAGAAAGTATGGACCCAGTACTTC,CATRTPGQKVWTQYF
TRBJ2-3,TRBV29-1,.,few,TGCAGCGTTGACAGGGGCGCAGATACGCAGTATTTT,CSVDRGADTQYF
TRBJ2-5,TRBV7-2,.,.,TGTGCCAGCAGCTTTGAGTCGGAGACCCAGTACTTC,CASSFESETQYF
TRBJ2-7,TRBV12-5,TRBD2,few,TGTGCTAGTGGTTTGGCGACTAGCGGGGCCTACGAGCAGTACTTC,CASGLATSGAYEQYF
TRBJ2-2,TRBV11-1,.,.,TGTGCCAGCAGCTTAGTAGGTGTACAGGTCGTCTCAGGGGAGCTGTTTTTT,CASSLVGVQVVSGELFF
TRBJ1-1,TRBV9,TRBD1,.,TGTGCCAGCAGCGTAACAGGGGGCGCGGGTGAAGCTTTCTTT,CASSVTGGAGEAFF
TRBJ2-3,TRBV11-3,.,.,TGTGCCAGCAGCTTCCTACATCTGTCGGGAGATACGCAGTATTTT,CASSFLHLSGDTQYF
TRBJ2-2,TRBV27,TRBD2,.,TGTGCCAGCAGTTCAGTCGGGGGGAGGGACACCGGGGAGCTGTTTTTT,CASSSVGGRDTGELFF
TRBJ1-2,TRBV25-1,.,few,TGTGCCAGCAGTGAATCGGGGATCAGGGGCTACACCTTC,CASSESGIRGYTF
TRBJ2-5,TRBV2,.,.,TGTGCCAGCAGTGAAATAGATTTCCAAGAGACCCAGTACTTC,CASSEIDFQETQYF
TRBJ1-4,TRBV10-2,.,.,TGCGCCAGCTTCGAGAGGATGGATAATGAAAAACTGTTTTTT,CASFERMDNEKLFF
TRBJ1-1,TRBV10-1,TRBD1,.,TGCGCCAGCAGTGAGTCGAAGAAGGGGGCTTCAAACAGGGACGACACTGAAGCTTTCTTT,CASSESKKGASNRDDTEAFF
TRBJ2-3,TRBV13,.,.,TGTGCCAGCAGCTTTTTGCAGGGGATGGATACGCAGTATTTT,CASSFLQGMDTQYF
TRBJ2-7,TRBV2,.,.,TGTGCCAGCAGTGAAGTTTCCGGGTCAGCTACCTACGAGCAGTACTTC,CASSEVSGSATYEQYF
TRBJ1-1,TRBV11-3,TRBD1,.,TGTGCCAGCAGCGATTGGGACAGGATGAACACTGAAGCTTTCTTT,CASSDWDRMNTEAFF
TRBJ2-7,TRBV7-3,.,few,TGTGCCAGCAGCTTAAGCACGGGAAACGAGCAGTACTTC,CASSLSTGNEQYF
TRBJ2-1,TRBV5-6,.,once,TGTGCCAGCAGCTCCGGGACCGGGACTTCATCCTACAATGAGCAGTTCTTC,CASSSGTGTSSYNEQFF
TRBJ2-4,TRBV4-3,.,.,TGCGCCAGCAGCCAAGATACCCCCACGGTAGCCAAAAACATTCAGTACTTC,CASSQDTPTVAKNIQYF
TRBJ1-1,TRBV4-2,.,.,TGTGCCAGCAGCCAAAAAATGGACAGTTTCGCAGCTTTCTTT,CASSQKMDSFAAFF
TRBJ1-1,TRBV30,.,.,TGTGCCTGGAGGTCGGCCAGGTACATGAACACTGAAGCTTTCTTT,CAWRSARYMNTEAFF
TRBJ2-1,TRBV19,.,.,TGTGCCAGTAGTATAGGCGGGGACTACAATGAGCAGTTCTTC,CASSIGGDYNEQFF
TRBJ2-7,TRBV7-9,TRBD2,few,TGTGCCAGCAGCTCGCTAGCGGGCCTCTACGAGCAGTACTTC,CASSSLAGLYEQYF
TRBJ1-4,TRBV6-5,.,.,TGTGCCAGTCGGGAAAGCGCAACTAATGAAAAACTGTTTTTT,CASRESATNEKLFF
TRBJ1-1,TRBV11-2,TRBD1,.,TGTGCCAGCAGCTTAGGTCGCCCCGGACAGGGAGAAGCTTTCTTT,CASSLGRPGQGEAFF